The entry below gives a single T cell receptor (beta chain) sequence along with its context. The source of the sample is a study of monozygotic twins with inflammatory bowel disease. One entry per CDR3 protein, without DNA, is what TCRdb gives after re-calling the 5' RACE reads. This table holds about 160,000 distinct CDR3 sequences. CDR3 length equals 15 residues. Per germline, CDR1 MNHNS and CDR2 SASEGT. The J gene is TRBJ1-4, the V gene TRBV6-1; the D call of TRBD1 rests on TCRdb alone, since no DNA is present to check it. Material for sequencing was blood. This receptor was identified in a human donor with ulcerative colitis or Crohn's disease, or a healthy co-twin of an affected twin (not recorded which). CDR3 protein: CASARQLATNEKLFF.